These 23 T cell receptor beta chains came from one sample sequenced in a study of blood T cell repertoires in COVID-19. Data came from immunoSEQ multiplex PCR; TCRdb stores just in-frame clones and leaves some out. Of some 240,000 clones detected, around 81% appear once; the ten largest clones hold roughly 13%. Material: peripheral blood. The receptors come from a human donor in a cohort sampled during active COVID-19.

V and J are TRBV5-1 and TRBJ2-5; unclear D gene. The CDR3 is 14 residues long. Per germline, CDR1 SGHRS and CDR2 YFSETQ. V gave up 0 bases and J gave up 5 bases, with 11 bases separating them. CDR3 nucleotides: TGCGCCAGCAGCTTGGGGCAGGATGGGGAGACCCAGTACTTC. Translated, it gives CASSLGQDGETQYF. Full variable domain (rest looked up from reference TRBV5-1 and TRBJ2-5): KAGVTQTPRYLIKTRGQQVTLSCSPISGHRSVSWYQQTPGQGLQFLFEYFSETQRNKGNFPGRFSGRQFSNSRSEMNVSTLELGDSALYLCASSLGQDGETQYFGPGTRLLVL.

This chain joins TRBV18 and TRBJ2-7, with a weak D call TRBD2 (6 bases). CDR1 is KGHSH, CDR2 LQKENI, per germline. Trimming cost V 3 bases and J 3 bases, with 15 bases left between them. This CDR3 has 15 residues. CDR3 bases: TGTGCCAGCTCACCTCCGGGACTTCTGAGCTACGAGCAGTACTTC. It translates to CASSPPGLLSYEQYF.

The J gene is TRBJ2-3, the V gene TRBV7-9, with unresolved D. There are 12 residues in the CDR3. V dropped 5 bases and J dropped 2 bases, with 5 bases sitting between them. Germline lookup yields CDR1 SEHNR and CDR2 FQNEAQ (reference sequence). CDR3 in amino acids: CASSLSTDTQYF. The CDR3 DNA sequence: TGTGCCAGCAGCCTTTCCACAGATACGCAGTATTTT. Together with reference TRBV7-9 and TRBJ2-3, the CDR3 gives the full variable domain: DTGVSQNPRHKITKRGQNVTFRCDPISEHNRLYWYRQTLGQGPEFLTYFQNEAQLEKSRLLSDRFSAERPKGSFSTLEIQRTEQGDSAMYLCASSLSTDTQYFGPGTRLTVL.

This clone was recorded at least ten times. Here the CDR3 DNA reads TGTGCCACCAGTGATTCGGACAGGGGAGGAAGTGGAACTGAAGCTTTCTTT. Its protein is CATSDSDRGGSGTEAFF. The chain carries TRBV24-1 and TRBJ1-1; 9 bases agree with TRBD1. Trimming at V came to 2 bases and at J to 5 bases, leaving 11 bases not matched to a gene. The CDR3 loop spans 17 amino acids. Looked up from germline, CDR1 is KGHDR and CDR2 is SFDVKD.

The chain is built from TRBV7-3 and TRBJ2-5, with 10 bases that match TRBD2. Germline V gives CDR1 SGHTA, CDR2 FQGTGA. This CDR3 region has 14 residues. Unmatched junction bases numbered 2, after V lost 6 bases and J lost 1 base. The CDR3 loop reads CASSASGGQETQYF. The CDR3 DNA follows: TGTGCCAGCAGTGCTAGCGGGGGCCAAGAGACCCAGTACTTC.

The rearrangement uses TRBV18 and TRBJ1-3, with D uncertain. The V gene's germline CDR1 is KGHSH and CDR2 LQKENI. The ends were cut back, 6 bases at V and 0 bases at J, with 18 bases in the middle. CDR3 length equals 17 residues. CDR3 in DNA: TGTGCCAGCTCCCACTCCCAGGAAAAGATCTCTGGAAACACCATATATTTT. This translates into CASSHSQEKISGNTIYF. Filled out from reference TRBV18 and TRBJ1-3, the complete variable domain reads NAGVMQNPRHLVRRRGQEARLRCSPMKGHSHVYWYRQLPEEGLKFMVYLQKENIIDESGMPKERFSAEFPKEGPSILRIQQVVRGDSAAYFCASSHSQEKISGNTIYFGEGSWLTVV.

J is TRBJ2-3 and V is TRBV7-2; a weak D match, TRBD1 (5 bases). Trimming stripped 5 bases from V and 6 bases from J, with 18 bases between. The CDR3 covers 15 residues. Germline lookup yields CDR1 SGHTA and CDR2 FQGNSA. The CDR3, as DNA: TGTGCCAGCAGCCCAGAGACAGCCCACCCCGATACGCAGTATTTT. Its protein is CASSPETAHPDTQYF.

The chain has TRBV12-3 or TRBV12-4 and TRBJ1-2, with D tentatively TRBD1 (6 bases). The V and J ends lost 1 base and 8 bases respectively, with 11 bases between them. The CDR3 totals 13 residues. The CDR3 DNA reads as TGTGCCAGCAGTTTAGACAGGGTTGGAGGCTACACCTTC. Amino acid sequence: CASSLDRVGGYTF.

On this clone itself: Other DNA sequences from this sample encode an identical CDR3 as well. V usage is TRBV19 and J usage is TRBJ1-2; 9 bases are a match to TRBD1. This CDR3 region has 13 residues. The germline V gene encodes CDR1 LNHDA and CDR2 SQIVND (reference sequence). Trimming at V came to 5 bases and at J to 5 bases, leaving 3 bases not matched to a gene. The CDR3: CASSPDRGYGYTF. The CDR3 DNA reads TGTGCCAGTAGTCCAGACAGGGGGTATGGCTACACCTTC.

CDR3 coding DNA: TGCGCCAGCAGCTCGCTCCAGGGACAGGGTAATGAAAAACTGTTTTTT. This sequence encodes CASSSLQGQGNEKLFF. The chain carries TRBV5-1 and TRBJ1-4, with TRBD1 identical over 9 bases. Trimming removed 3 bases from V and 4 bases from J; junction bases left unmatched: 7. CDR3 length: 16 amino acids. CDR1 SGHRS and CDR2 YFSETQ come from the germline V gene.

This clone was detected ten times or more. The chain employs TRBV5-4 and TRBJ1-2; D ambiguous. This CDR3 comprises 15 residues. Germline values: CDR1 SGHNT, CDR2 YYREEE (reference sequence). Trimming pared 4 bases from V and 0 bases from J, leaving 13 bases between. The DNA of the CDR3 is TGTGCCAGCAGCCATACCACACGTCCTAACTATGGCTACACCTTC. It specifies CASSHTTRPNYGYTF.

The rearrangement uses TRBV5-1 and TRBJ1-1; a weak D match, TRBD1 (5 bases). Germline V CDR1 and CDR2: SGHRS, YFSETQ. Trimming removed 0 bases at V and 4 bases at J, with 7 bases between. The CDR3 has 13 amino acids. The CDR3 spells CASSLDQGTEAFF. CDR3 DNA sequence: TGCGCCAGCAGCTTGGATCAGGGCACTGAAGCTTTCTTT. Based on the CDR3 plus reference TRBV5-1 and TRBJ1-1, the full variable domain is KAGVTQTPRYLIKTRGQQVTLSCSPISGHRSVSWYQQTPGQGLQFLFEYFSETQRNKGNFPGRFSGRQFSNSRSEMNVSTLELGDSALYLCASSLDQGTEAFFGQGTRLTVV.

This clone was counted once. The chain has TRBV11-2 and TRBJ1-6; D not certain. There are 13 residues in the CDR3. The ends were cut back, 1 base at V and 11 bases at J, with 9 bases in the middle. Germline V gene lookup returns CDR1 SGHAT and CDR2 FQNNGV. The DNA of the CDR3 is TGTGCCAGCAGCTTAGCGGTACCTACACCCCTCCACTTT. Its protein product is CASSLAVPTPLHF.

The chain links TRBV7-2 to TRBJ2-1, with TRBD2 identical over 8 bases. Germline lookup yields CDR1 SGHTA and CDR2 FQGNSA. The CDR3 length is 14 residues. J was trimmed by 10 bases and V by 4 bases; bases with no gene match: 9. CDR3 nucleotides: TGTGCCAGCAGCTACGCGGCGGGGGGAGGCGAGCAGTTCTTC. This gives the protein CASSYAAGGGEQFF.

The rearrangement joins TRBV2 to TRBJ1-1; unclear D gene. The CDR3 totals 11 residues. Germline lookup yields CDR1 SNHLY and CDR2 FYNNEI. The V end lost 8 bases, the J end lost 6 bases, and 10 bases lay between the germline ends. CDR3 coding DNA: TGTGCCAGCCTCAGGTCCGCTGAAGCTTTCTTT. Encoded protein: CASLRSAEAFF.

The CDR3 loop reads CASSEGWRVGDYTF. The CDR3 coding sequence is TGTGCCAGCAGTGAGGGTTGGAGGGTCGGGGACTACACCTTC. V usage is TRBV2 and J usage is TRBJ1-2; D ambiguous. The ends were cut back, 3 bases at V and 10 bases at J, with 18 bases in the middle. CDR1 is SNHLY, CDR2 FYNNEI, per germline. This CDR3 spans 14 amino acids.

The rearrangement links TRBV2 to TRBJ2-6; D not certain. Trimming took 4 bases from V and 4 from J, leaving 11 bases between them. Per the germline V gene, CDR1 is SNHLY and CDR2 is FYNNEI. The CDR3 consists of 15 residues. CDR3 DNA sequence: TGTGCCAGCAGTGGACTGTCTTTGGGGGCCAACGTCCTGACTTTC. Protein product: CASSGLSLGANVLTF.

This clone was counted a single time. Here the CDR3 reads CASSYSMGRETQYF. DNA for the CDR3: TGTGCCAGCAGTTACTCGATGGGGCGAGAGACCCAGTACTTC. J is TRBJ2-5 and V is TRBV6-2 or TRBV6-3; possible D gene TRBD1, 5 bases. Trimming removed 0 bases from V and 4 bases from J, with 9 bases in between. The CDR3 has 14 residues. CDR1 is MNHEY and CDR2 is SVGEGT in the germline V gene.

This clone showed up just a few times. The chain has TRBV5-6 and TRBJ2-1; a possible D gene is TRBD1 (5 bases). Germline CDR1 reads SGHDT; CDR2 reads YYEEEE. The CDR3 totals 13 residues. Trimming shortened V by 0 bases and J by 6 bases, and 7 bases separated the two germline ends. The DNA of the CDR3 is TGTGCCAGCAGCTTGGTAACAGGCAATGAGCAGTTCTTC. Protein product: CASSLVTGNEQFF.

The chain uses TRBV19 and TRBJ2-7; 7 bases map to TRBD1. V gave up 2 bases and J gave up 0 bases; unmatched junction bases: 7. CDR1 LNHDA and CDR2 SQIVND come from the germline V gene (reference sequence). The CDR3 runs 16 residues. CDR3 DNA sequence: TGTGCCAGTAGTATATCGACAGGGCCGAGCTCCTACGAGCAGTACTTC. This gives the protein CASSISTGPSSYEQYF.

The V gene is TRBV11-2, the J gene TRBJ1-3; the D is unclear. The germline V gene encodes CDR1 SGHAT and CDR2 FQNNGV. Trimming took 1 base from V and 0 from J, leaving 7 bases between them. The CDR3 consists of 15 residues. CDR3 DNA sequence: TGTGCCAGCAGCTTAGGGACTTCCTCTGGAAACACCATATATTTT. Protein sequence: CASSLGTSSGNTIYF.

The chain employs TRBV5-4 and TRBJ1-1; D call uncertain. Germline V gene data show CDR1 as SGHNT and CDR2 as YYREEE (reference sequence). With 2 bases removed from V and 2 bases from J, the gap between germline ends came to 13 bases. The CDR3 length is 15 residues. The CDR3 here is CASSLSHVSNTEAFF. The CDR3 nucleotides are TGTGCCAGCAGCTTATCACACGTCTCCAACACTGAAGCTTTCTTT.

J is TRBJ2-6 and V is TRBV28, with D hard to call. The CDR3 is 12 amino acids. V was shortened by 8 bases and J by 1 base, with 3 bases between the two germline ends. The germline V gene has CDR1 MDHEN and CDR2 SYDVKM. CDR3 bases: TGTGCCAGCCAGTCTGGGGCCAACGTCCTGACTTTC. It yields the protein CASQSGANVLTF.